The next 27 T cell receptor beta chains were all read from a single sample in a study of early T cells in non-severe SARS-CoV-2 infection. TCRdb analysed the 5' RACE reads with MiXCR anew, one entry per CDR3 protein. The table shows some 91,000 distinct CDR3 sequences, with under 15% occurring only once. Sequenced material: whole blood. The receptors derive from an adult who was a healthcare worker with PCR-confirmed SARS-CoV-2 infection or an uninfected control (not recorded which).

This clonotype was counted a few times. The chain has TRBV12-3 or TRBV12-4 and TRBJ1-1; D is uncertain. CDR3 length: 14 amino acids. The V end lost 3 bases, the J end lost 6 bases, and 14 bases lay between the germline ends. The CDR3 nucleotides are TGTGCCAGCAGTTTCGCCGGAGGAAGGGCTGAAGCTTTCTTT. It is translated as CASSFAGGRAEAFF.

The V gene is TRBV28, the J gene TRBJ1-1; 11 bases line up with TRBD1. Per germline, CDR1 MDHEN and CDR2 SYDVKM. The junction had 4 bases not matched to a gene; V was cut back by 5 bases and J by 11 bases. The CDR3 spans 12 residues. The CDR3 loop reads CASSPWDRGAFF. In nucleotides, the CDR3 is TGTGCCAGCAGTCCCTGGGACAGGGGGGCTTTCTTT.

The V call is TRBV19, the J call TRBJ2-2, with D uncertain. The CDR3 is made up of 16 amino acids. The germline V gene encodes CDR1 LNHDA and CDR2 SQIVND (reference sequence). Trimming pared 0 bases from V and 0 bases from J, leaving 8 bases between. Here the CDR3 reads CASSIDYGSNTGELFF. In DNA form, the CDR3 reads TGTGCCAGTAGTATAGATTACGGTTCGAACACCGGGGAGCTGTTTTTT. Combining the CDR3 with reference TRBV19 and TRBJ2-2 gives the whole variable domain DGGITQSPKYLFRKEGQNVTLSCEQNLNHDAMYWYRQDPGQGLRLIYYSQIVNDFQKGDIAEGYSVSREKKESFPLTVTSAQKNPTAFYLCASSIDYGSNTGELFFGEGSRLTVL.

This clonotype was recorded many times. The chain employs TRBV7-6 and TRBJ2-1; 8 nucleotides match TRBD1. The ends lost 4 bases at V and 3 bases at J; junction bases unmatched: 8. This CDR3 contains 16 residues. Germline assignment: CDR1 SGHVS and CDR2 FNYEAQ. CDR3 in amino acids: CASSSPDRVLYNEQFF. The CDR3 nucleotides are TGTGCCAGCAGCTCGCCGGACAGGGTGCTCTACAATGAGCAGTTCTTC.

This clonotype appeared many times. Written as DNA, the CDR3 is TGTGCCACCAGCCGATCCCCGACTAGCGGGGGGCACACAGATACGCAGTATTTT. It encodes CATSRSPTSGGHTDTQYF. V usage is TRBV24-1 and J usage is TRBJ2-3; TRBD2 matches 13 bases. This CDR3 is built from 18 residues. With 7 bases clipped from V and 2 bases from J, the junction kept 11 bases outside the gene matches. Germline CDR1 reads KGHDR; CDR2 reads SFDVKD.

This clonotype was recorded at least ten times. The CDR3 DNA follows: TGTGCCAGCAGTTCCTCCGGGTATACGCAGTATTTT. It encodes CASSSSGYTQYF. The J gene is TRBJ2-3, the V gene TRBV6-5; no definite D call. Germline CDR1 reads MNHEY; CDR2 reads SVGAGI. The CDR3 has 12 residues. The V end lost 4 bases, the J end lost 7 bases, and 9 bases lay between the germline ends.

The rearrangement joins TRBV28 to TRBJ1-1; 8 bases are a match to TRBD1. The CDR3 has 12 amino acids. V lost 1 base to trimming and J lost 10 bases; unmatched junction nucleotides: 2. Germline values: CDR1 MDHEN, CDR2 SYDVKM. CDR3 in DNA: TGTGCCAGCAGTTTATCTGACAGGGGAGCTTTCTTT. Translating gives CASSLSDRGAFF.

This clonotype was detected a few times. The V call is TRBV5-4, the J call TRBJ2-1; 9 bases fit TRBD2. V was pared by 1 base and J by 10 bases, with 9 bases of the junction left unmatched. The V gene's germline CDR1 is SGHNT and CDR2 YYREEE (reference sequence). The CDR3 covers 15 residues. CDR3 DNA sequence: TGTGCCAGCAGCTTGTATGCGGGGGGGCCGCAGGAGCAGTTCTTC. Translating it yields CASSLYAGGPQEQFF.

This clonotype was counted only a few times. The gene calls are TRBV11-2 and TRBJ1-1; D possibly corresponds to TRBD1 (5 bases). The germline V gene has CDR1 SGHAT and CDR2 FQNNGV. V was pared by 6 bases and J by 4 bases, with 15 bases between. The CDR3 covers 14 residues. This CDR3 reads CASRYTGSATEAFF. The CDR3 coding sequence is TGTGCCAGCAGGTATACAGGTTCGGCCACTGAAGCTTTCTTT.

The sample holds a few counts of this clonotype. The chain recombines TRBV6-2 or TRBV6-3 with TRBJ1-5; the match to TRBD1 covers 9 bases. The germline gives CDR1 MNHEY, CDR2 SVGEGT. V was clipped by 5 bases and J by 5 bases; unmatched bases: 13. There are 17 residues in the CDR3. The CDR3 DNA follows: TGTGCCAGCAGTCCACCCTTAACCGGGACAGGGCATCAGCCCCAGCATTTT. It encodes CASSPPLTGTGHQPQHF.

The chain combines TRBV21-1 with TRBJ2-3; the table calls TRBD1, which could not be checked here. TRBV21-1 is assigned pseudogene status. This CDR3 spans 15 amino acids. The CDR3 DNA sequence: TGTGCCAGCAGCAGTGGGGGACAATCATCAGATACGCAGTATTTT. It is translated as CASSSGGQSSDTQYF.

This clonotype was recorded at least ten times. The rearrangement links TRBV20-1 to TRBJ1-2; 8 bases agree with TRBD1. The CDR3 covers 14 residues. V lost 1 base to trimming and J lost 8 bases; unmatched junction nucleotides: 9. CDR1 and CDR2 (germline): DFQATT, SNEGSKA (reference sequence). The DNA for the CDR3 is TGCAGTGCTAGAGTCAGGGGGCGCGCAGTCGGCTACACCTTC. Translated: CSARVRGRAVGYTF.

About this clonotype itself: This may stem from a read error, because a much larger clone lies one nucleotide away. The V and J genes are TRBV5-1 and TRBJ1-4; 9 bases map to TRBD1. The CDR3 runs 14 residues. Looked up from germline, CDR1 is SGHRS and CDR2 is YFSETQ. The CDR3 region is CASSRTGAAEKLLF. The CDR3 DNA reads TGCGCCAGCAGCCGGACAGGGGCGGCTGAAAAACTGCTTTTT. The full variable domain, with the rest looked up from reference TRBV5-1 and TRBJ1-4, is KAGVTQTPRYLIKTRGQQVTLSCSPISGHRSVSWYQQTPGQGLQFLFEYFSETQRNKGNFPGRFSGRQFSNSRSEMNVSTLELGDSALYLCASSRTGAAEKLLFGSGTQLSVL.

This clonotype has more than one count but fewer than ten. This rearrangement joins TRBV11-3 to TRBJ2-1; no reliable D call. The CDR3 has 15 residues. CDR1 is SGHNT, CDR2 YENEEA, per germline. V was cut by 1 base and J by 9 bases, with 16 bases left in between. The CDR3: CASSLGARFSSEQFF. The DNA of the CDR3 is TGTGCCAGCAGCTTAGGAGCTAGGTTTAGCAGTGAGCAGTTCTTC.

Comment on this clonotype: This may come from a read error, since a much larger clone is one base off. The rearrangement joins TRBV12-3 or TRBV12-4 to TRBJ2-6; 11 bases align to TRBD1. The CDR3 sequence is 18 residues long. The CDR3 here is CASSSPGQGDSEANVLTF. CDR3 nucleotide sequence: TGTGCCAGCAGTTCGCCGGGACAGGGGGACTCTGAGGCCAACGTCCTGACTTTC.

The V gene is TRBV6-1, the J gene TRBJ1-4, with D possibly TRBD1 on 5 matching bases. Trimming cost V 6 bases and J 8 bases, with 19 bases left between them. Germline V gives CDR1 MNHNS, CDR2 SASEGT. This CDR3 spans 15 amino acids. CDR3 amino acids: CASRGDRGWWEKLFF. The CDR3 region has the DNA TGTGCCAGCAGAGGGGACCGCGGCTGGTGGGAAAAACTGTTTTTT.

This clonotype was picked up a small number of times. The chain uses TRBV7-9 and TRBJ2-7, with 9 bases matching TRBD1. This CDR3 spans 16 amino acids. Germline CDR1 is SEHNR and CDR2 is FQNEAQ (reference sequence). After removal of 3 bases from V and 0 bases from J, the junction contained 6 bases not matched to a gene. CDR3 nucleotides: TGTGCCAGCAGCTTTAGGGGGACAGGGAGCTCCTACGAGCAGTACTTC. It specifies CASSFRGTGSSYEQYF. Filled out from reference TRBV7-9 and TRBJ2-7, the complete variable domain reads DTGVSQNPRHKITKRGQNVTFRCDPISEHNRLYWYRQTLGQGPEFLTYFQNEAQLEKSRLLSDRFSAERPKGSFSTLEIQRTEQGDSAMYLCASSFRGTGSSYEQYFGPGTRLTVT.

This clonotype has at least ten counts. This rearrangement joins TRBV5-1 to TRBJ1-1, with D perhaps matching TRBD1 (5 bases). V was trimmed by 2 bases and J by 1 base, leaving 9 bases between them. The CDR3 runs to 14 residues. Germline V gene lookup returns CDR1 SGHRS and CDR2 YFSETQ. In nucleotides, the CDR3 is TGCGCCAGCAGCTTCGGACAAAGGAACACTGAAGCTTTCTTT. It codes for CASSFGQRNTEAFF.

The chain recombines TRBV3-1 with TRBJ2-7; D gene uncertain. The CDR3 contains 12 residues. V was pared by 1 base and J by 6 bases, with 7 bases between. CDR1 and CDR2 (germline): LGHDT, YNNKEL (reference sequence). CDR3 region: CASSQGVGEQYF. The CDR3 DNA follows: TGTGCCAGCAGCCAAGGCGTTGGCGAGCAGTACTTC.

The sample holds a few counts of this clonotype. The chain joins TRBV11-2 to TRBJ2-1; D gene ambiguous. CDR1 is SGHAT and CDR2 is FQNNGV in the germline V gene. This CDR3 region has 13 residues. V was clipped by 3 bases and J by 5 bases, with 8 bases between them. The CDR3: CASSLYRDNEQFF. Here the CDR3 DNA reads TGTGCCAGCAGCTTGTACCGGGACAATGAGCAGTTCTTC.

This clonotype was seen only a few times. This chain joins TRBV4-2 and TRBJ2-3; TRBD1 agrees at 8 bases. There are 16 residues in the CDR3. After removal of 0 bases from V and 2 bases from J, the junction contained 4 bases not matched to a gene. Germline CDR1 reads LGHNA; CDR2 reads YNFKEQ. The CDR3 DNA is TGTGCCAGCAGCCAAGATAGACAGGGGACCACAGATACGCAGTATTTT. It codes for CASSQDRQGTTDTQYF.

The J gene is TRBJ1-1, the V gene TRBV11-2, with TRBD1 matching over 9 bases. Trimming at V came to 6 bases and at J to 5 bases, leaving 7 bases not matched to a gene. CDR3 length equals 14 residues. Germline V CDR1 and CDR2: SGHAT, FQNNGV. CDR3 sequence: CASSPQGASTEAFF. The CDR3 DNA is TGTGCCAGCAGTCCACAGGGGGCGAGTACTGAAGCTTTCTTT.

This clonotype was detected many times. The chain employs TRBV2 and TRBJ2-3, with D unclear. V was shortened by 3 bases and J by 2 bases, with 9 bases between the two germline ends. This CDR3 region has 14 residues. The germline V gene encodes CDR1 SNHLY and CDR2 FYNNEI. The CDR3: CASSDAPDTDTQYF. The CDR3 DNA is TGTGCCAGCAGTGATGCTCCTGACACAGATACGCAGTATTTT.

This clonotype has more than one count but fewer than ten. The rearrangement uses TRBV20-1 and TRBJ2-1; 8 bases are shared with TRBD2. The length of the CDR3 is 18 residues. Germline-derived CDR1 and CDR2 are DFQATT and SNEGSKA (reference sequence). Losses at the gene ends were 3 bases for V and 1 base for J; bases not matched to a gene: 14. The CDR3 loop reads CSARPLRGGNFSYNEQFF. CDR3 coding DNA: TGCAGTGCTAGGCCCCTCCGGGGGGGCAACTTTTCCTACAATGAGCAGTTCTTC.

Here the CDR3 DNA reads TGTGCCAGCTCACCGTCCGGGACTAGCCGGTCTTCCGAGCAGTACTTC. This encodes CASSPSGTSRSSEQYF. The chain is built from TRBV18 and TRBJ2-7; TRBD2 aligns across 9 bases. The length of the CDR3 is 16 residues. Trimming at V came to 3 bases and at J to 6 bases, leaving 12 bases not matched to a gene. Germline values: CDR1 KGHSH, CDR2 LQKENI.

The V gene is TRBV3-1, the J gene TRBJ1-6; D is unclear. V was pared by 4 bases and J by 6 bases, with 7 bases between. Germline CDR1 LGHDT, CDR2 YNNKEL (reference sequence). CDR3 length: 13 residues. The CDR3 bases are TGTGCCAGCAGCCCAAAAATTAATTCACCCCTCCACTTT. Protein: CASSPKINSPLHF.

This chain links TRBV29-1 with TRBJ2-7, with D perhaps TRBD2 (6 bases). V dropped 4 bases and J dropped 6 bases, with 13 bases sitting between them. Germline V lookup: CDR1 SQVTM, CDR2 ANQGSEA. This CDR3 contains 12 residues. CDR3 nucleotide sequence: TGCAGCGTTGCTGGAGGGGCCGTCGAGCAGTACTTC. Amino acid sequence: CSVAGGAVEQYF.